This T cell receptor beta chain was identified in a study of OX40 agonist ivuxolimab in advanced cancers. Study summary: Partial responses were achieved by three patients, one with hepatocellular carcinoma and two with cutaneous melanoma. Study-wide results and limits: Normalized expansion of T-cell clones was also low for some nonresponders. Expanded clones were, on average, more numerous among CD8+ T cells than CD4+. At doses 0.1 to 3.0 mg/kg, CD4+ and CD8+ clones expanded.

CDR3 length: 16 residues. Germline loops: CDR1 SGHNT, CDR2 YYREEE (reference sequence). V was trimmed by 4 bases and J by 4 bases, leaving 17 bases between them. Sequencing was performed with immunoSEQ multiplex PCR; in TCRdb, only in-frame clones are kept and a portion is missing. The data hold 75,000 to 90,000 clones, with 65% to 85% observed a single time. About this clone: The antigen is unknown.

V is TRBV5-4 and J is TRBJ2-2; possibly TRBD1 for D (5 bases). The TCR sequence derives from an adult with an advanced solid tumor such as melanoma, head and neck, liver or kidney cancer. The source was CD4+ or CD8+ T cells sorted from blood, collected in a trial of the OX40 agonist ivuxolimab. The CDR3, as DNA: TGTGCCAGCAGCCATCTTAAAAGGGGCCCCACCGGGGAGCTGTTTTTT. Translation gives CASSHLKRGPTGELFF.